The sequence of this T cell receptor (beta chain) was determined in a study of blood T cell repertoires in COVID-19. The CDR3 totals 15 residues. V was clipped by 4 bases and J by 3 bases, with 15 bases between them. The germline gives CDR1 SGHDN, CDR2 FVKESK. The protocol was immunoSEQ multiplex PCR, while the TCRdb copy is restricted to in-frame clones and leaves out a portion. Among about 270,000 clones listed, around nine tenths were seen once. The specimen sequenced was peripheral blood. The TCR sequence derives from a man in his forties who had recovered from COVID-19. V usage is TRBV14 and J usage is TRBJ1-1; tentative D call: TRBD1 (6 bases). In nucleotides, the CDR3 is TGTGCCAGCAGCCGCCGAACAGGGTTGCACACTGAAGCTTTCTTT. Its protein product is CASSRRTGLHTEAFF.